The present TCR beta chain was sequenced within a study of beta chain features in type 1 diabetes. Study-wide points: In patients and controls equally, PCR might favor templates that are shorter. Shortening of TCRB CDR3s, moderate but significant, appeared in all four CD4+ subsets of Type 1 diabetes patients.

A remark on this clone: Its antigen is not known.

The V and J ends lost 3 bases and 2 bases respectively, with 11 bases between them. Germline assignment: CDR1 SGHTA and CDR2 FQGNSA. This CDR3 is 14 amino acids long. Since all of the isolated RNA was reverse transcribed, expressed TCRB transcripts were what got sequenced. The protocol was immunoSEQ multiplex PCR, while the TCRdb copy is restricted to in-frame clones and leaves out a portion. The table has hundreds of thousands of clones, 68% seen once. The source is a man younger than 45 in good health. This rearrangement joins TRBV7-2 to TRBJ2-7; the D gene is possibly TRBD1 (6 bases). What was sequenced was naive CD4+ T cells from blood. The CDR3 region is CASSFQQGAYEQYF. The CDR3 DNA is TGTGCCAGCAGCTTCCAACAGGGAGCCTACGAGCAGTACTTC. Together with reference TRBV7-2 and TRBJ2-7, the CDR3 gives the full variable domain: GAGVSQSPSNKVTEKGKDVELRCDPISGHTALYWYRQSLGQGLEFLIYFQGNSAPDKSGLPSDRFSAERTGGSVSTLTIQRTQQEDSAVYLCASSFQQGAYEQYFGPGTRLTVT.